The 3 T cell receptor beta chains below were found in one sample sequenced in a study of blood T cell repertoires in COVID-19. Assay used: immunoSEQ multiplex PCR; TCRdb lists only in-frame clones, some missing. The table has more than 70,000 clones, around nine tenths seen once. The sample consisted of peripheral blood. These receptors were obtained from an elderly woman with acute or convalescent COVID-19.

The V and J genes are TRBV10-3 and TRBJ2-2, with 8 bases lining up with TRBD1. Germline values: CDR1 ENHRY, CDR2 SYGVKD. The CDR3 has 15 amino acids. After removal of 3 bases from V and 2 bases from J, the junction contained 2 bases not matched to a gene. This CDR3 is CAISDGQGNTGELFF. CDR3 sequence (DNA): TGTGCCATCAGTGATGGACAGGGAAACACCGGGGAGCTGTTTTTT.

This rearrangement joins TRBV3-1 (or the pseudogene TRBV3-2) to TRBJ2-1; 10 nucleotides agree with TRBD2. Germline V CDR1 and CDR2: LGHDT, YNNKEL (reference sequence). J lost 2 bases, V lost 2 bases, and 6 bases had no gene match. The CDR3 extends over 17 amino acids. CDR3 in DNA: TGTGCCAGCAGCCAATTGGCACTAGCGGGGCCCTACAATGAGCAGTTCTTC. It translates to CASSQLALAGPYNEQFF.

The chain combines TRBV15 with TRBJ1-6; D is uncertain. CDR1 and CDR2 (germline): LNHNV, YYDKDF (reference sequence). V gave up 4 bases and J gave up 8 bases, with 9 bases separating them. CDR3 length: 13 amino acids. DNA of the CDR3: TGTGCCACCAGCAAGGTCCAGGATTCACCCCTCCACTTT. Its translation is CATSKVQDSPLHF.